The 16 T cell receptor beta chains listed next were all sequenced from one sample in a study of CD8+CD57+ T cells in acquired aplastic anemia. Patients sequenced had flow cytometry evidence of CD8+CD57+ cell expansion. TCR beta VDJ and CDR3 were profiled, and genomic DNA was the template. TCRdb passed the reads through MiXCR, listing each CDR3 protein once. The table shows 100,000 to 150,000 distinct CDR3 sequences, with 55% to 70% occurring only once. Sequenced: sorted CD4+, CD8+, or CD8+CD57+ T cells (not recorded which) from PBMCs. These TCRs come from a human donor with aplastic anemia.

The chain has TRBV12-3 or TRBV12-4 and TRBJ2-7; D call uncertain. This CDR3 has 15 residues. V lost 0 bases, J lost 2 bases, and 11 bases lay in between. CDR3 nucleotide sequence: TGTGCCAGCAGTTTAGCATCGGCTCCCGCCTACGAGCAGTACTTC. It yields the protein CASSLASAPAYEQYF.

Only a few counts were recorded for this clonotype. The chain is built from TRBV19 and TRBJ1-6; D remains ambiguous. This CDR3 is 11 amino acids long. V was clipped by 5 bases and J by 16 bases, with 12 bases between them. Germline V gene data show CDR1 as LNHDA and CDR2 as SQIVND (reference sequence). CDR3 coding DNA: TGTGCCAGTAGTTCCCTGGACTTTCTCCACTTT. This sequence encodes CASSSLDFLHF.

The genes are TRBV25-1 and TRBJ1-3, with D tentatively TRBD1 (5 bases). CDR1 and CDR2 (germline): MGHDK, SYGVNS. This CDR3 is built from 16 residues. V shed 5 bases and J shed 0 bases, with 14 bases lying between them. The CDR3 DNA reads TGTGCCAGCAGTTACACGGGGCCTCGCTCTGGAAACACCATATATTTT. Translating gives CASSYTGPRSGNTIYF.

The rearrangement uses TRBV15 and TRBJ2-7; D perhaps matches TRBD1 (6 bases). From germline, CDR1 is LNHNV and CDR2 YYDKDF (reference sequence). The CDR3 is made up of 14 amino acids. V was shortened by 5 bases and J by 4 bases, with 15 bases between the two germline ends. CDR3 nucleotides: TGTGCCACCAGCGCCCGGACAGACGGGTACGAGCAGTACTTC. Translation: CATSARTDGYEQYF.

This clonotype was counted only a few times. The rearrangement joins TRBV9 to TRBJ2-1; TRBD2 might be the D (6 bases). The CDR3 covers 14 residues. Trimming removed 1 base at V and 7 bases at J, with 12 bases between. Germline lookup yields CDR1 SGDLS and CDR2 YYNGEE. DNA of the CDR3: TGTGCCAGCAGCGTAAACCCCCGGGGGAATGAGCAGTTCTTC. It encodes CASSVNPRGNEQFF.

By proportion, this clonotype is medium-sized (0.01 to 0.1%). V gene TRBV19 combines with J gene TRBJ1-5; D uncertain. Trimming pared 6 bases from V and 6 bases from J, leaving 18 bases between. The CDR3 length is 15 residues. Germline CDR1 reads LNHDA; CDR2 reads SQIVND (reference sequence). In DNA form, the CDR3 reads TGTGCCAGTAGAAACGTGGGGTCGAGTGGTCAGCCCCAGCATTTT. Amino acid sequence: CASRNVGSSGQPQHF.

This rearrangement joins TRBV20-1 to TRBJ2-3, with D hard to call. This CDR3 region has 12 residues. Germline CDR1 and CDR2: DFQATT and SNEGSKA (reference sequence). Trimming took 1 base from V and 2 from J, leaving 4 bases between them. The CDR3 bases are TGCAGTGCTAGAGGGGACACAGATACGCAGTATTTT. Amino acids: CSARGDTDTQYF.

For the CDR3, the DNA is TGTGCCAGCAGCGAGTTTGGAAACACCATATATTTT. Translation: CASSEFGNTIYF. V is TRBV9 and J is TRBJ1-3; D gene uncertain. Per germline, CDR1 SGDLS and CDR2 YYNGEE. The CDR3 covers 12 residues. V was cut by 3 bases and J by 3 bases, with 4 bases left in between.

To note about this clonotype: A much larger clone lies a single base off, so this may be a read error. CDR3 DNA: TGTGCCAGCAGTTTGGCAGGCAACACTGAAGCTTCCTTT. Encoded protein: CASSLAGNTEASF. The chain employs TRBV28 and TRBJ1-1; D remains unclear. In germline, CDR1 is MDHEN, CDR2 SYDVKM. This CDR3 region has 13 residues.

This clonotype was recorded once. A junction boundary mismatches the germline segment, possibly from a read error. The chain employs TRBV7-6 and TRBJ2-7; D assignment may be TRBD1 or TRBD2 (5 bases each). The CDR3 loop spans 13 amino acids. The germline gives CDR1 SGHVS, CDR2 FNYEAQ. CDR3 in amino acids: CASSPGAPDERYF. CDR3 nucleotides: TGTGCCAGCAGCCCCGGGGCTCCAGATGAGCGGTACTTC.

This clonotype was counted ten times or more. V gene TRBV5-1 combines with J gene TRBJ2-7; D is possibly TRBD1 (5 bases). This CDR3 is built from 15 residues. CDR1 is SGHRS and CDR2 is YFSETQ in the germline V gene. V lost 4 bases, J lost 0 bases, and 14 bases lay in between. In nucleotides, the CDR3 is TGCGCCAGCAGCCCGGGTAGGGGCCCCTCCTACGAGCAGTACTTC. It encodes CASSPGRGPSYEQYF.

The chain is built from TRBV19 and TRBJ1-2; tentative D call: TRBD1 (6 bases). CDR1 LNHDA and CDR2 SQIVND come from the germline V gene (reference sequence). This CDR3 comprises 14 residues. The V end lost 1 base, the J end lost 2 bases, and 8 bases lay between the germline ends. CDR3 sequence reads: CASSIGDTNYGYTF. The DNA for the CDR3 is TGTGCCAGTAGTATAGGGGACACAAACTATGGCTACACCTTC.

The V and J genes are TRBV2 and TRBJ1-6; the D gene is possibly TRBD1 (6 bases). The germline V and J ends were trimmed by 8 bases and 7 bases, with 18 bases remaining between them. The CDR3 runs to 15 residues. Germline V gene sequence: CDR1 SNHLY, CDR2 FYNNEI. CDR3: CASCLNRASNSPLHF. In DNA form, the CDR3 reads TGTGCCAGCTGCTTAAACAGGGCGAGCAATTCACCCCTCCACTTT. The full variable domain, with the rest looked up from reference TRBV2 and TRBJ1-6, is EPEVTQTPSHQVTQMGQEVILRCVPISNHLYFYWYRQILGQKVEFLVSFYNNEISEKSEIFDDQFSVERPDGSNFTLKIRSTKLEDSAMYFCASCLNRASNSPLHFGNGTRLTVT.

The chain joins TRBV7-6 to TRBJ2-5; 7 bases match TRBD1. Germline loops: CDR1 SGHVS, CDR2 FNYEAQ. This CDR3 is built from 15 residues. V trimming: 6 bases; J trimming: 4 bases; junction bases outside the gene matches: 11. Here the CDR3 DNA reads TGTGCCAGCAGTCGCCGGGAAGGGGGCGTAGAGACCCAGTACTTC. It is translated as CASSRREGGVETQYF.

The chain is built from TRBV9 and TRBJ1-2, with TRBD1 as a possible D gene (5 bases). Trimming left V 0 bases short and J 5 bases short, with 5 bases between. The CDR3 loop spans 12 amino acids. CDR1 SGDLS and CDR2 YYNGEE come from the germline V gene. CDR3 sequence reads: CASSVAGYGYTF. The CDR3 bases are TGTGCCAGCAGCGTAGCAGGGTATGGCTACACCTTC.

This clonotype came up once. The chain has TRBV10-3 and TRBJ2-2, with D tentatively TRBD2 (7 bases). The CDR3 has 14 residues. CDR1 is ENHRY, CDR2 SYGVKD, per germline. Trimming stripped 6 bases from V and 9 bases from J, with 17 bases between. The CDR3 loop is CAIRSQRGGRELFF. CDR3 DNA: TGTGCCATCAGGAGCCAGAGGGGGGGGCGGGAGCTGTTTTTT.